Following are 21 T cell receptor beta chains from one sample sequenced in a study of cytomegalovirus exposure and HLA in healthy donors. Use of 60 Vbeta and 13 Jbeta primers characterized the PCR. Libraries were prepared by immunoSEQ multiplex PCR; TCRdb keeps only in-frame clonotypes and omits some of them. Among about 130,000 clones listed, about 85% were seen once. Sequencing input: PBMCs. The receptors here all came from a boy younger than 18 in good health and CMV-seronegative.

This rearrangement joins TRBV6-1 to TRBJ2-3, with D perhaps TRBD1 (6 bases). V gave up 5 bases and J gave up 0 bases, with 9 bases separating them. CDR1 and CDR2 (germline): MNHNS, SASEGT. CDR3 length equals 14 residues. The CDR3 region has the DNA TGTGCCAGCAGTCGGACAGTCAGCACAGATACGCAGTATTTT. Translation gives CASSRTVSTDTQYF.

The gene calls are TRBV5-6 and TRBJ1-2; D call uncertain. The germline gives CDR1 SGHDT, CDR2 YYEEEE. Trimming stripped 3 bases from V and 0 bases from J, with 15 bases between. The CDR3 is 16 amino acids. This chain's CDR3 is CASSSPGRVANYGYTF. DNA for the CDR3: TGTGCCAGCAGCTCCCCGGGGAGGGTAGCTAACTATGGCTACACCTTC.

The sample holds a few counts of this clone. The chain is built from TRBV5-6 and TRBJ2-7, with 8 bases matching TRBD2. There are 15 residues in the CDR3. With V trimmed by 4 bases and J by 2 bases, 8 bases remained unmatched. Looked up from germline, CDR1 is SGHDT and CDR2 is YYEEEE. For the CDR3, the DNA is TGTGCCAGCAGCCCCGGAATCGGGAGGGCCTACGAGCAGTACTTC. Protein sequence: CASSPGIGRAYEQYF.

The genes are TRBV2 and TRBJ2-1; TRBD2 agrees at 8 bases. Trimming took 4 bases from V and 4 from J; bases not matched to a gene: 6. Germline V CDR1 and CDR2: SNHLY, FYNNEI. This CDR3 has 15 amino acids. The CDR3 DNA follows: TGTGCCAGCAGTGTGGGGCGGGGGGCGTACAATGAGCAGTTCTTC. It encodes CASSVGRGAYNEQFF.

This chain connects TRBV29-1 to TRBJ2-1, with a tentative D call TRBD1 (5 bases). CDR1 and CDR2 from the germline V gene are SQVTM and ANQGSEA. Trimming took 6 bases from V and 2 from J, leaving 14 bases between them. The CDR3 consists of 14 residues. CDR3 in DNA: TGCAGCGTCGATTCAGGGTTCGCCTACAATGAGCAGTTCTTC. This codes for CSVDSGFAYNEQFF.

The chain carries TRBV5-1 and TRBJ1-2; D perhaps matches TRBD1 (5 bases). V lost 5 bases and J 4 bases, leaving 15 bases between the germline ends. Per germline, CDR1 SGHRS and CDR2 YFSETQ. This CDR3 region has 14 residues. The chain's CDR3 is CASRAGLDLYGYTF. In DNA form, the CDR3 reads TGCGCCAGCAGGGCAGGGCTCGACCTCTATGGCTACACCTTC. Drawing the rest from reference TRBV5-1 and TRBJ1-2, the complete variable domain is KAGVTQTPRYLIKTRGQQVTLSCSPISGHRSVSWYQQTPGQGLQFLFEYFSETQRNKGNFPGRFSGRQFSNSRSEMNVSTLELGDSALYLCASRAGLDLYGYTFGSGTRLTVV.

The J gene is TRBJ2-1, the V gene TRBV5-4; 8 bases match TRBD2. The V gene's germline CDR1 is SGHNT and CDR2 YYREEE (reference sequence). The CDR3 has 14 residues. J lost 8 bases, V lost 3 bases, and 7 bases had no gene match. CDR3 protein: CASSSGLVVDEQFF. In nucleotides, the CDR3 is TGTGCCAGCAGCTCGGGACTAGTGGTAGATGAGCAGTTCTTC.

The chain couples TRBV5-1 to TRBJ2-7, with a tentative D call TRBD2 (6 bases). The CDR3 consists of 15 residues. Germline V gene lookup returns CDR1 SGHRS and CDR2 YFSETQ. Trimming cost V 0 bases and J 0 bases, with 10 bases left between them. Here the CDR3 reads CASSLVSGDSYEQYF. As DNA, the CDR3 is TGCGCCAGCAGCTTGGTTTCGGGGGACTCCTACGAGCAGTACTTC.

The chain is built from TRBV6-1 and TRBJ1-3, with TRBD1 identical over 8 bases. This CDR3 contains 14 residues. Germline V gene lookup returns CDR1 MNHNS and CDR2 SASEGT. Trimming removed 2 bases from V and 6 bases from J; junction bases left unmatched: 3. Here the CDR3 DNA reads TGTGCCAGCAGTGAACTACAGGGGGTAAACACCATATATTTT. Translating gives CASSELQGVNTIYF.

The chain uses TRBV7-9 and TRBJ2-5; 7 positions match TRBD1. The assigned J gene may be wrong: the sequence end matches TRBJ2-7 better. CDR1 SEHNR and CDR2 FQNEAQ come from the germline V gene (reference sequence). The CDR3 sequence is 16 residues long. CDR3 DNA sequence: TGTGCCAGCAGCTCACACAGGGGCAGCCTACCCTACGAGCAGTACTTC. Translated: CASSSHRGSLPYEQYF.

This sequence joins TRBV5-1 and TRBJ1-6; 7 bases are shared with TRBD1. The germline V gene encodes CDR1 SGHRS and CDR2 YFSETQ. After removal of 0 bases from V and 9 bases from J, the junction contained 3 bases not matched to a gene. This CDR3 spans 14 amino acids. CDR3 in amino acids: CASSLVGTASPLHF. CDR3 in DNA: TGCGCCAGCAGCTTGGTAGGGACAGCTTCACCCCTCCACTTT.

The V gene is TRBV2, the J gene TRBJ1-4; D perhaps matches TRBD1 (5 bases). Trimming took off 6 bases at V and 2 bases at J, with 13 bases between the two ends. Germline V gives CDR1 SNHLY, CDR2 FYNNEI. This CDR3 is 15 amino acids long. CDR3 DNA: TGTGCCAGCAGAGCAGGGTCTGCGACTAATGAAAAACTGTTTTTT. Its protein is CASRAGSATNEKLFF.

J is TRBJ2-5 and V is TRBV19, with 8 bases fitting TRBD1. V shed 5 bases, J shed 2 bases, and the junction held 7 bases outside the gene matches. CDR1 and CDR2 (germline): LNHDA, SQIVND (reference sequence). The CDR3 has 15 residues. CDR3 in amino acids: CASSWDRRKQETQYF. Here the CDR3 DNA reads TGTGCCAGTAGTTGGGACAGGCGAAAACAAGAGACCCAGTACTTC.

This clone was recorded once. V gene TRBV6-5 combines with J gene TRBJ2-3, with D unclear. Germline V gives CDR1 MNHEY, CDR2 SVGAGI. V was pared by 7 bases and J by 6 bases, with 11 bases between. The CDR3 contains 12 residues. The CDR3 DNA reads TGTGCCAGCACGTCTACGAGGGATACGCAGTATTTT. The encoded protein is CASTSTRDTQYF.

The chain recombines TRBV7-8 with TRBJ1-5; D might be TRBD1 (5 bases). The CDR3 has 19 residues. Germline assignment: CDR1 SGHVS and CDR2 FQNEAQ. V lost 2 bases and J 5 bases, leaving 25 bases between the germline ends. The CDR3 loop is CASSLKVSGLGREYQPQHF. CDR3 nucleotides: TGTGCCAGCAGCTTAAAGGTTTCTGGGTTGGGCAGGGAATATCAGCCCCAGCATTTT.

The chain combines TRBV4-3 with TRBJ1-2; maybe TRBD1 (5 bases). Germline CDR1 is LGHNA and CDR2 is YSLEER. The CDR3 has 15 residues. With 2 bases removed from V and 0 bases from J, the gap between germline ends came to 10 bases. The CDR3 DNA reads TGCGCCAGCAGCCAACGTACACAGGCTAACTATGGCTACACCTTC. Its translation is CASSQRTQANYGYTF.

The chain is built from TRBV11-2 and TRBJ2-2, with TRBD2 matching over 10 bases. Trimming cost V 6 bases and J 5 bases; bases outside gene matches: 9. In germline, CDR1 is SGHAT, CDR2 FQNNGV. The CDR3 runs 16 residues. CDR3 region: CASRSSSGSRTGELFF. DNA of the CDR3: TGTGCCAGCAGATCTTCTAGCGGGAGTCGGACCGGGGAGCTGTTTTTT.

The chain joins TRBV7-9 to TRBJ2-2; TRBD2 might be the D (6 bases). The CDR3 is 12 amino acids. Germline CDR1 is SEHNR and CDR2 is FQNEAQ (reference sequence). The germline V and J ends were trimmed by 6 bases and 6 bases, with 8 bases remaining between them. CDR3: CASRTSSGELFF. CDR3 sequence (DNA): TGTGCCAGCAGAACTAGCTCCGGGGAGCTGTTTTTT.

This chain connects TRBV5-1 to TRBJ2-7; possibly TRBD1 for D (6 bases). Trimming shortened V by 0 bases and J by 6 bases, and 10 bases separated the two germline ends. CDR1 and CDR2 from the germline V gene are SGHRS and YFSETQ. The CDR3 is 13 amino acids. The CDR3 reads CASSLDREFEQYF. Here the CDR3 DNA reads TGCGCCAGCAGCTTGGACAGGGAATTCGAGCAGTACTTC.

This clone was seen more than once but under ten times. V gene TRBV11-2 combines with J gene TRBJ1-2; 7 bases map to TRBD1. Trimming at V came to 5 bases and at J to 4 bases, leaving 7 bases not matched to a gene. This CDR3 has 14 amino acids. Germline loops: CDR1 SGHAT, CDR2 FQNNGV. The CDR3 coding sequence is TGTGCCAGCAGCCTAATGGGACAGAGCTATGGCTACACCTTC. Its translation is CASSLMGQSYGYTF.

The chain is built from TRBV27 and TRBJ2-7; a weak D match, TRBD1 (5 bases). Germline V lookup: CDR1 MNHEY, CDR2 SMNVEV (reference sequence). V lost 6 bases and J 3 bases, leaving 9 bases between the germline ends. The CDR3 contains 12 residues. The CDR3 DNA reads as TGTGCCAGCAGCGACAGCGTCTACGAGCAGTACTTC. Protein product: CASSDSVYEQYF.